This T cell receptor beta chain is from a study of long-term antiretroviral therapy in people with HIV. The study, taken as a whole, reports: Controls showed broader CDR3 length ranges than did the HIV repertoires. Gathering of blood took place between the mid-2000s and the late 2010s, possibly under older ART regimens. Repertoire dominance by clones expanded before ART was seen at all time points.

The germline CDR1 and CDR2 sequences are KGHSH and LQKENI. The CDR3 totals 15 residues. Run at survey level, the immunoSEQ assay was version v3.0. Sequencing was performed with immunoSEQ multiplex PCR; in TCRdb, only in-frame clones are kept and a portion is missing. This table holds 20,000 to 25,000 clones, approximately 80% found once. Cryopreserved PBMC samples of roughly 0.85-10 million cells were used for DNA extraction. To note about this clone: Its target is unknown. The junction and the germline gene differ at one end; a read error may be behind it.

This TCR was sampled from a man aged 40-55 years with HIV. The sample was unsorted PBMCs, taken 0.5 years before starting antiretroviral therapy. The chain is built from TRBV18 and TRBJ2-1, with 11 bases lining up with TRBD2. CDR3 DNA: TGTGCCAGCTCAGCACCGGGACTAGCGGACAATGAGCAGTTCTTC. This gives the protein CASSAPGLADNEQFF. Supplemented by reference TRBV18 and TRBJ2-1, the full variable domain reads NAGVMQNPRHLVRRRGQEARLRCSPMKGHSHVYWYRQLPEEGLKFMVYLQKENIIDESGMPKERFSAEFPKEGPSILRIQQVVRGDSAAYFCASSAPGLADNEQFFGPGTRLTVL.